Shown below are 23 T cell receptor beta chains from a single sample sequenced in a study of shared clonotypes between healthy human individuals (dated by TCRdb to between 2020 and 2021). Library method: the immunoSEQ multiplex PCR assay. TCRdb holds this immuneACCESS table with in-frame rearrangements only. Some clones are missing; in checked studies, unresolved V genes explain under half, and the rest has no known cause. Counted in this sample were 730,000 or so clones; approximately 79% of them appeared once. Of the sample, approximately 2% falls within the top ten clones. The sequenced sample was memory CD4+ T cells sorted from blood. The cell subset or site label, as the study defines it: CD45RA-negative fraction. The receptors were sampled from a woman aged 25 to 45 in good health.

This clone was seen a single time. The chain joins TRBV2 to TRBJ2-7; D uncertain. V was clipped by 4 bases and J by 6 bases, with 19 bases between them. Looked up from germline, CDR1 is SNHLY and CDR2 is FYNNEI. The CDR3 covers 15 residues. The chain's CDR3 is CASSVRNTAAVEQYF. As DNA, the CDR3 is TGTGCCAGCAGTGTAAGAAATACCGCAGCAGTCGAGCAGTACTTC. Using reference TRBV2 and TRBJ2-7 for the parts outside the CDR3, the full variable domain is EPEVTQTPSHQVTQMGQEVILRCVPISNHLYFYWYRQILGQKVEFLVSFYNNEISEKSEIFDDQFSVERPDGSNFTLKIRSTKLEDSAMYFCASSVRNTAAVEQYFGPGTRLTVT.

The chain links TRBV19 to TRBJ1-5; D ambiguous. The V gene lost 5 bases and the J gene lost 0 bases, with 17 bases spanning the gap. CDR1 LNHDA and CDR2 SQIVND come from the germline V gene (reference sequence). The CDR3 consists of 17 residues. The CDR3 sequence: CASSPPRSHHSNQPQHF. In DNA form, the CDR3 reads TGTGCCAGTAGTCCACCCCGAAGCCACCATAGCAATCAGCCCCAGCATTTT.

Here the CDR3 DNA reads TGTGCCAGCTCAGATACGGACACGGCGGGTACGCAGTATTTT. Its translation is CASSDTDTAGTQYF. The chain uses TRBV18 and TRBJ2-3; either TRBD1 or TRBD2 may fit D (5 bases each). Germline assignment: CDR1 KGHSH and CDR2 LQKENI. The CDR3 contains 14 residues. With 5 bases removed from V and 8 bases from J, the gap between germline ends came to 17 bases.

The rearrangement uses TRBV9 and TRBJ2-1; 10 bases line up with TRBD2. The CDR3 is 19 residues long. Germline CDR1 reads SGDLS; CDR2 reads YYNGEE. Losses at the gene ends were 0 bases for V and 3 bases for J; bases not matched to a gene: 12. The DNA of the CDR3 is TGTGCCAGCAGCGTAGGGGGTAGCGGGAGGCCTCTGATCTACAATGAGCAGTTCTTC. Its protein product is CASSVGGSGRPLIYNEQFF.

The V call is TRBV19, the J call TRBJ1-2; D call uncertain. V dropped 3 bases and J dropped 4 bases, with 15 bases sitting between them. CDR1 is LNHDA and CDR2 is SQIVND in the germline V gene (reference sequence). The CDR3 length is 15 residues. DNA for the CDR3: TGTGCCAGTAGTATTCAAGAGGGTAGGATCTATGGCTACACCTTC. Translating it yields CASSIQEGRIYGYTF.

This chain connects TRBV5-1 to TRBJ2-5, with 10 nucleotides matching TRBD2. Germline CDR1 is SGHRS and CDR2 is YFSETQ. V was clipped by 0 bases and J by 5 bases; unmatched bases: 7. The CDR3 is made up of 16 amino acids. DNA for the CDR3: TGCGCCAGCAGCTTGGAGGCTAGCGGGAGTACGGAGACCCAGTACTTC. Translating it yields CASSLEASGSTETQYF.

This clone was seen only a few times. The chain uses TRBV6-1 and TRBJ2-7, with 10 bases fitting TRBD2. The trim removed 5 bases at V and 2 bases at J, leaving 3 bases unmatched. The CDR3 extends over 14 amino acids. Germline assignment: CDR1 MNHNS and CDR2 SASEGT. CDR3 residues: CASSSLAGPYEQYF. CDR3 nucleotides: TGTGCCAGCAGTTCACTAGCGGGGCCCTACGAGCAGTACTTC.

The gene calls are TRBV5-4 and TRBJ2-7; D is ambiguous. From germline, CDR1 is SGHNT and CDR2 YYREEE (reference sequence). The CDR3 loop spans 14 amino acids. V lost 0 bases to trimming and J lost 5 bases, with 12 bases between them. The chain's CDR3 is CASSLALTADEQYF. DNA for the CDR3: TGTGCCAGCAGCTTGGCGTTGACCGCCGACGAGCAGTACTTC.

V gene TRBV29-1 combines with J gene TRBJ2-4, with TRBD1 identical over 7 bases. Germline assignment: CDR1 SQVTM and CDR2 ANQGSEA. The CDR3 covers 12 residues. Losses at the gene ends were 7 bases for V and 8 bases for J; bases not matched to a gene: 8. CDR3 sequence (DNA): TGCAGCGCCTGGGACAGATTGGACATTCAGTACTTC. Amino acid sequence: CSAWDRLDIQYF.

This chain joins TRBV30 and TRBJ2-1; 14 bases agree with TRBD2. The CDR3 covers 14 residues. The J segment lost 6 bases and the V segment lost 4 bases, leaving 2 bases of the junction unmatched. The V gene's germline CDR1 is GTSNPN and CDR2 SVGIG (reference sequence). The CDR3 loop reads CAWMGLAGVNEQFF. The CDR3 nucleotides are TGTGCCTGGATGGGACTAGCGGGAGTCAATGAGCAGTTCTTC.

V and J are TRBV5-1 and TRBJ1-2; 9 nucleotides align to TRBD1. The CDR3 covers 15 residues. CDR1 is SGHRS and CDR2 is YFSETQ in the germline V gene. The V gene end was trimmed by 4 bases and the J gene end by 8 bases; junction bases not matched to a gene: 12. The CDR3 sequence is CASSPNAGTGSGYTF. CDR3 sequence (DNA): TGCGCCAGCAGCCCTAATGCGGGGACAGGGAGCGGCTACACCTTC.

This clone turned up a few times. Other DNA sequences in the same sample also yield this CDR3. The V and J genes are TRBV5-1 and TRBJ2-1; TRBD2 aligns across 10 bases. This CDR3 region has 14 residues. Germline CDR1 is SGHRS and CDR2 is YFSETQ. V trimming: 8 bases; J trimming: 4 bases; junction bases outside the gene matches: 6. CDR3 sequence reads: CASGASGGYNEQFF. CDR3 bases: TGCGCCAGTGGGGCTAGCGGGGGTTACAATGAGCAGTTCTTC.

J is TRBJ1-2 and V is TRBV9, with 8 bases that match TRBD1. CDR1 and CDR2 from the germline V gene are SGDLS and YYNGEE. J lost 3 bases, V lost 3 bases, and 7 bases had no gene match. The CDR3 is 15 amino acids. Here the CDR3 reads CASSARDRPYYGYTF. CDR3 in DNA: TGTGCCAGCAGCGCCCGGGACAGGCCTTACTATGGCTACACCTTC.

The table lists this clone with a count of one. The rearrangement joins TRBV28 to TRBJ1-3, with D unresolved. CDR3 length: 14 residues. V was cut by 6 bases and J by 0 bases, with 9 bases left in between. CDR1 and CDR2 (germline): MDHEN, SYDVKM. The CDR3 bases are TGTGCCAGCAGGCGGACTTACTCTGGAAACACCATATATTTT. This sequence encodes CASRRTYSGNTIYF.

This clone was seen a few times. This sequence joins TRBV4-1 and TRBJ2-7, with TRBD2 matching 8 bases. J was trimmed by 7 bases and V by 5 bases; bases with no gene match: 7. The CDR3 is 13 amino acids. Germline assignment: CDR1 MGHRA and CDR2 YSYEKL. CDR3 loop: CASSSRGGQEQYF. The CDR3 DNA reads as TGCGCCAGCAGCTCCCGGGGGGGTCAGGAGCAGTACTTC.

The CDR3 DNA sequence: TGTGCCAGCAGTTATCAGGATACGGGTACAGATACGCAGTATTTT. Translation: CASSYQDTGTDTQYF. The rearrangement joins TRBV6-5 to TRBJ2-3; no firm D call. Germline-derived CDR1 and CDR2 are MNHEY and SVGAGI. This CDR3 is built from 15 residues. Trimming stripped 3 bases from V and 3 bases from J, with 13 bases between.

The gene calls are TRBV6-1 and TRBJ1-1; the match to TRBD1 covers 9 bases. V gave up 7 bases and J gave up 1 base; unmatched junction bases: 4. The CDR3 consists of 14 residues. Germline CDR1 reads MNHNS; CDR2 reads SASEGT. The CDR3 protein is CASTTGGRNTEAFF. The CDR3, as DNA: TGTGCCAGCACCACAGGGGGCCGGAACACTGAAGCTTTCTTT.

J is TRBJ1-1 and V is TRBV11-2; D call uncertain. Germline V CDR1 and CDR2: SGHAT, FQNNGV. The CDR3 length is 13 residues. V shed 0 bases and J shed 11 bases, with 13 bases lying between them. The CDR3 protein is CASSLDRSNKAFF. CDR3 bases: TGTGCCAGCAGCTTAGATCGGTCCAACAAGGCTTTCTTT.

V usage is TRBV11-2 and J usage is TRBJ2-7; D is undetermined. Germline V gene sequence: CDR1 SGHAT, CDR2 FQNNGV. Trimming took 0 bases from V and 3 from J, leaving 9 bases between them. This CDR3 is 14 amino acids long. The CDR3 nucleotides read TGTGCCAGCAGCTTAGACGGTAGTGGCTACGAGCAGTACTTC. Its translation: CASSLDGSGYEQYF.

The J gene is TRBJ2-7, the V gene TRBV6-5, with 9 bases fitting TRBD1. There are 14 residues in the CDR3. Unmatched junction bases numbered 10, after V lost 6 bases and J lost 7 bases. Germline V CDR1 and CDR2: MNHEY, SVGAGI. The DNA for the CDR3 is TGTGCCAGCAGCCGGGGACAGGGCTTCGGGGAGCAGTACTTC. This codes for CASSRGQGFGEQYF.

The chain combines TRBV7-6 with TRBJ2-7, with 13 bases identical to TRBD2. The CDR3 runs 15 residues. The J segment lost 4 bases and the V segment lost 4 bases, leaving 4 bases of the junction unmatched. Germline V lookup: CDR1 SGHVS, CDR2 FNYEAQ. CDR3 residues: CASSSGTSGIYEQYF. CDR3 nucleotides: TGTGCCAGCAGCTCTGGGACTAGCGGGATTTACGAGCAGTACTTC.

The CDR3 nucleotides read TGTGCCAGCAGTGAAGCGCTAATCCAGGGGCCTGGCGAGCAGTACTTC. It codes for CASSEALIQGPGEQYF. The V and J genes are TRBV2 and TRBJ2-7; D is possibly TRBD1 (6 bases). This CDR3 contains 16 residues. V lost 0 bases and J 6 bases, leaving 18 bases between the germline ends. Per the germline V gene, CDR1 is SNHLY and CDR2 is FYNNEI.

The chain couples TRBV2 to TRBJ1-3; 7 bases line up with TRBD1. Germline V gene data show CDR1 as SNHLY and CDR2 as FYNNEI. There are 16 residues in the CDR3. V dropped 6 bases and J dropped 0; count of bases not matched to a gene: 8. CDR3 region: CASSFGQGDSGNTIYF. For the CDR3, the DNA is TGTGCCAGCAGCTTTGGGCAGGGGGACTCTGGAAACACCATATATTTT.